This T cell receptor beta chain came from a study of post-analysis software for immune sequencing data. Libraries were made from TCR beta cDNA, and they carried unique molecular identifiers. MiXCR, run by TCRdb on the PCR reads, gives a single entry per CDR3 protein. This sample carries around 770,000 distinct CDR3 sequences, 46% of them seen once, and the ten largest clones take around 4.7%. Study-wide results and limits: Patients had higher frequencies than controls of a few TRBV segments, including TRBV5-6, TRBV5-1 and TRBV20-1.

In its sample, this clonotype was seen once. Antigen unknown. V was clipped by 6 bases and J by 7 bases; unmatched bases: 9. CDR3 size: 15 residues. This receptor was obtained from a girl aged 10 to 17 with multiple sclerosis. The sample taken for sequencing was blood. The chain combines TRBV12-3 or TRBV12-4 with TRBJ1-6; TRBD1 matches 7 bases. DNA of the CDR3: TGTGCCAGCAGGCGGGAGACAGGGAAGAATTCACCCCTCCACTTT. As protein: CASRRETGKNSPLHF.